Given below is one TCR beta chain in context. The data originate from a study of blood T cell repertoires in COVID-19. Study summary: Material from acute and convalescent COVID-19 was sourced from the United States, Italy and Spain.

Measured with immunoSEQ multiplex PCR; TCRdb has only the in-frame clones, and not every one. The sample contains approximately 150,000 clones, roughly 85% of which appear only once. The V gene lost 3 bases and the J gene lost 3 bases, with 9 bases spanning the gap. The CDR3 has 13 residues. Germline assignment: CDR1 ENHRY and CDR2 SYGVKD. Material: PBMCs or T cells enriched from blood (not recorded which). The J gene is TRBJ2-7, the V gene TRBV10-3; D is unresolved. This receptor was taken from an older woman in a cohort exposed to, infected with or recovered from COVID-19 (not recorded which). Here the CDR3 DNA reads TGTGCCATCAGTGACCAAATGAGCTACGAGCAGTACTTC. Encoded protein: CAISDQMSYEQYF.